A single sample gave rise to the 13 T cell receptor beta chains below, sequenced in a study of T cells in Graves' hyperthyroidism and ophthalmopathy. Template material for amplifying TCR beta CDR3 regions consisted of RNA transcripts. Using the HTBI primer set, a first-round RT-PCR was run on the TCR CDR3. TCRdb passed the multiplex PCR reads through MiXCR, listing each CDR3 protein once. The sample has under 800,000 distinct CDR3 sequences, 11% to 15% seen once. Sequencing was done on a sample of blood. All receptors come from a woman aged 18 to 35 with Graves' hyperthyroidism.

In its sample, this clonotype was seen a few times. This chain joins TRBV13 and TRBJ2-3; no clear D gene. V was trimmed by 1 base and J by 5 bases, leaving 13 bases between them. Germline loops: CDR1 PRHDT, CDR2 FYEKMQ (reference sequence). The CDR3 spans 15 residues. As DNA, the CDR3 is TGTGCCAGCAGCTTAGAAGGGCTCAAAGAAGATACGCAGTATTTT. Protein product: CASSLEGLKEDTQYF.

Written as DNA, the CDR3 is TGTGCCAGCAGTTTTGGGGACACCGCCTACGAGCAGTACTTC. Translation gives CASSFGDTAYEQYF. This chain uses TRBV27 with TRBJ2-7, with D possibly being TRBD1 (6 bases). V dropped 3 bases and J dropped 2 bases, with 11 bases sitting between them. CDR3 size: 14 residues. The V gene's germline CDR1 is MNHEY and CDR2 SMNVEV (reference sequence).

The chain links TRBV7-8 to TRBJ2-2; D tentatively fits TRBD1 or TRBD2 (6 bases each). Germline-derived CDR1 and CDR2 are SGHVS and FQNEAQ. The CDR3 contains 15 residues. Trimming pared 8 bases from V and 4 bases from J, leaving 17 bases between. The CDR3 coding sequence is TGTGCCAGCCTAGGGGGGCAGGAGCGCACCGGGGAGCTGTTTTTT. As protein: CASLGGQERTGELFF.

This clonotype was seen at least ten times. This chain joins TRBV20-1 and TRBJ2-1; D uncertain. V dropped 0 bases and J dropped 2 bases, with 11 bases sitting between them. The CDR3 contains 15 residues. CDR1 DFQATT and CDR2 SNEGSKA come from the germline V gene (reference sequence). As DNA, the CDR3 is TGCAGTGCTAGAGATACGGTCACGGCCTACAATGAGCAGTTCTTC. It specifies CSARDTVTAYNEQFF.

This clonotype was counted many times. The chain combines TRBV5-8 with TRBJ1-2; 8 bases match TRBD1. The CDR3 consists of 13 residues. Germline assignment: CDR1 SGHTS and CDR2 YDEGEE. Trimming cost V 4 bases and J 7 bases; bases outside gene matches: 6. CDR3 bases: TGTGCCAGCAGCCCGACAGGGGCAGGTGGCTACACCTTC. This codes for CASSPTGAGGYTF.

Many counts were recorded for this clonotype. V and J are TRBV12-3 or TRBV12-4 and TRBJ2-4; TRBD2 matches at 8 bases. After removal of 4 bases from V and 4 bases from J, the junction contained 6 bases not matched to a gene. There are 15 residues in the CDR3. CDR3 sequence (DNA): TGTGCCAGCAGTTCTGCCGGGACTAGAAAAAACATTCAGTACTTC. Encoded protein: CASSSAGTRKNIQYF.

This clonotype was seen ten or more times. This chain uses TRBV20-1 with TRBJ2-5; D gene uncertain. CDR1 and CDR2 from the germline V gene are DFQATT and SNEGSKA (reference sequence). The V gene lost 6 bases and the J gene lost 3 bases, with 14 bases spanning the gap. The CDR3 contains 13 residues. The CDR3: CSATLSVKETQYF. The CDR3 region has the DNA TGCAGTGCCACCCTCAGCGTCAAAGAGACCCAGTACTTC.

This clonotype was counted ten times or more. The chain joins TRBV3-1 to TRBJ2-2; D not resolved. The CDR3 has 17 residues. The V gene's germline CDR1 is LGHDT and CDR2 YNNKEL (reference sequence). The V and J ends lost 1 base and 1 base respectively, with 13 bases between them. DNA for the CDR3: TGTGCCAGCAGCCAAGTTGCCAGGCGCGGGAACACCGGGGAGCTGTTTTTT. Its protein product is CASSQVARRGNTGELFF.

This clonotype has at least ten counts. The genes are TRBV27 and TRBJ2-6, with D unresolved. Trimming took off 5 bases at V and 0 bases at J, with 5 bases between the two ends. This CDR3 has 14 residues. Germline CDR1 is MNHEY and CDR2 is SMNVEV (reference sequence). In DNA, the CDR3 is TGTGCCAGCAGTGCCTTCTCTGGGGCCAACGTCCTGACTTTC. This sequence encodes CASSAFSGANVLTF.

This chain joins TRBV11-1 and TRBJ2-5, with 11 bases identical to TRBD2. V was clipped by 5 bases and J by 5 bases; unmatched bases: 10. The CDR3 sequence is 16 residues long. The germline V gene has CDR1 SGHAT and CDR2 FQDESV (reference sequence). The DNA of the CDR3 is TGTGCCAGCAGCCAAGGGCGACTAGCGGGGCTCGAGACCCAGTACTTC. It is translated as CASSQGRLAGLETQYF. The whole variable domain, remainder taken from reference TRBV11-1 and TRBJ2-5, is EAEVAQSPRYKITEKSQAVAFWCDPISGHATLYWYRQILGQGPELLVQFQDESVVDDSQLPKDRFSAERLKGVDSTLKIQPAELGDSAMYLCASSQGRLAGLETQYFGPGTRLLVL.

This clonotype was observed a handful of times. This chain uses TRBV12-3 or TRBV12-4 with TRBJ2-3; 12 bases match TRBD1. V dropped 4 bases and J dropped 1; count of bases not matched to a gene: 9. The CDR3 is 18 residues long. The CDR3 DNA is TGTGCCAGCAGTTCGGGACAGGGGGCCTTGGGGGGCACAGATACGCAGTATTTT. This codes for CASSSGQGALGGTDTQYF.

V and J are TRBV12-3 or TRBV12-4 and TRBJ1-2; D remains unclear. V lost 5 bases and J lost 4, with 5 bases in between. There are 11 residues in the CDR3. CDR3 nucleotide sequence: TGTGCCAGCAGTGATTTCTATGGCTACACCTTC. Its translation is CASSDFYGYTF.

This clonotype has ten or more counts. This sequence joins TRBV20-1 and TRBJ2-1; 12 nucleotides agree with TRBD2. This CDR3 contains 16 residues. J lost 4 bases, V lost 1 base, and 5 bases had no gene match. Germline CDR1 reads DFQATT; CDR2 reads SNEGSKA (reference sequence). CDR3 loop: CSARGSSGRGYNEQFF. The CDR3 DNA reads TGCAGTGCTAGAGGTTCTAGCGGGAGGGGGTACAATGAGCAGTTCTTC.